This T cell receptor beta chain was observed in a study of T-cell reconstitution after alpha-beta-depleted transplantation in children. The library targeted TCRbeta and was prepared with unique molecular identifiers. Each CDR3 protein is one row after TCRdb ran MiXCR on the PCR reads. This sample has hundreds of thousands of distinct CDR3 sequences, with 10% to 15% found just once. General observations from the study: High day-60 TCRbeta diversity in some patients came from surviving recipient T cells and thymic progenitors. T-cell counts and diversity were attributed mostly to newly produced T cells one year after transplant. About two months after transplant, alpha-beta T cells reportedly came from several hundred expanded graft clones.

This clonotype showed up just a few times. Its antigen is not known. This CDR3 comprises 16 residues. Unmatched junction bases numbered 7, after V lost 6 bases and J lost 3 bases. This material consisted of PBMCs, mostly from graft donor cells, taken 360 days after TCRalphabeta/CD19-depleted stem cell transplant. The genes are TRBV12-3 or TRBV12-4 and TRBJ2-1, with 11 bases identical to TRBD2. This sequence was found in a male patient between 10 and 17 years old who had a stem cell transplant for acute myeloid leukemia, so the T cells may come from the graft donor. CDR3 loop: CASRLLAGVFYNEQFF. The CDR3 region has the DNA TGTGCCAGCAGACTACTAGCGGGAGTGTTCTACAATGAGCAGTTCTTC.